This T cell receptor (beta chain) was obtained from a study of CD8 T cells in ankylosing spondylitis. General study findings and limits: Apparently characteristic of ankylosing spondylitis blood was a TCR beta motif (about eight highly homologous variants).

Trimming at V came to 1 base and at J to 4 bases, leaving 17 bases not matched to a gene. The length of the CDR3 is 21 residues. TCRdb re-analysed the 5' RACE reads in MiXCR, keeping a single row per CDR3 protein. The sample carries fewer than 250,000 distinct CDR3 sequences, roughly 32% recorded once. This clonotype has more than one count but fewer than ten. Its antigen is unidentified. This receptor was obtained from a male donor with ankylosing spondylitis or in good health (not recorded which). The sequenced sample consisted of blood, either unsorted or a sorted T cell fraction (not recorded which). V usage is TRBV12-3 or TRBV12-4 and J usage is TRBJ2-1; 12 bases fit TRBD2. The CDR3 nucleotides read TGTGCCAGCAGTTTAGGTTTCAGTTGGTCTAGCGGGGGGGCGGATTACAATGAGCAGTTCTTC. Translation: CASSLGFSWSSGGADYNEQFF.